A single sample is the source of the 21 T cell receptor beta chains below, sequenced in a study of radiotherapy plus CTLA-4 blockade in lung cancer. Produced via immunoSEQ multiplex PCR; TCRdb's table is partial and in-frame only. The sample lists roughly 120,000 clones, approximately 77% occurring once. The sample in question was peripheral blood, obtained from a patient treated with radiotherapy plus ipilimumab. The origin of the receptors is a human donor with non-small cell lung cancer that progressed on radiotherapy plus ipilimumab. Some clones in this sample may be carry-over from other donors' samples.

The chain combines TRBV6-6 with TRBJ1-3; D unresolved. This CDR3 is 16 amino acids long. V was trimmed by 6 bases and J by 4 bases, leaving 19 bases between them. Germline CDR1 MNHNY, CDR2 SVGAGI (reference sequence). The CDR3 reads CASSRTPFDTGNTIYF. The CDR3 DNA follows: TGTGCCAGCAGCCGAACACCCTTCGACACCGGAAACACCATATATTTT.

This chain joins TRBV7-2 and TRBJ1-1; TRBD1 aligns across 10 bases. The germline gives CDR1 SGHTA, CDR2 FQGNSA. Trimming took 5 bases from V and 5 from J; bases not matched to a gene: 11. The CDR3 sequence is 16 residues long. CDR3 nucleotide sequence: TGTGCCAGCAGCCAGACCGACAGGGGGCTAAGGACTGAAGCTTTCTTT. This gives the protein CASSQTDRGLRTEAFF.

The V gene is TRBV18, the J gene TRBJ1-3; D not resolved. CDR1 KGHSH and CDR2 LQKENI come from the germline V gene. The CDR3 spans 14 residues. Trimming pared 0 bases from V and 2 bases from J, leaving 5 bases between. CDR3 nucleotide sequence: TGTGCCAGCTCACCACCGTCCACTGGAAACACCATATATTTT. Its protein product is CASSPPSTGNTIYF.

This clone was found once. This CDR3 reads CASSLPGLAGGDTQYF. The CDR3 bases are TGTGCCAGCAGCTTACCCGGACTAGCGGGGGGTGATACGCAGTATTTT. This sequence joins TRBV7-2 and TRBJ2-3, with 14 bases fitting TRBD2. J lost 6 bases, V lost 2 bases, and 4 bases had no gene match. This CDR3 has 16 amino acids. Germline CDR1 is SGHTA and CDR2 is FQGNSA.

The chain has TRBV5-4 and TRBJ2-2, with TRBD1 matching 10 bases. V trimming: 5 bases; J trimming: 5 bases; junction bases outside the gene matches: 6. Germline assignment: CDR1 SGHNT and CDR2 YYREEE (reference sequence). The length of the CDR3 is 15 residues. The CDR3 is CASRQTGGFTGELFF. The CDR3 nucleotides are TGTGCCAGCAGACAGACAGGGGGCTTTACCGGGGAGCTGTTTTTT.

This clone was picked up one time. CDR3 amino acids: CASSSRGAEPGEQYF. The CDR3 DNA is TGTGCCAGCAGCTCTAGGGGGGCGGAGCCGGGCGAGCAGTACTTC. The genes are TRBV7-2 and TRBJ2-5; D might be TRBD1 or TRBD2, each matching 6 bases. The J call may not be correct, given that the DNA end is closer to TRBJ2-7. The length of the CDR3 is 15 residues. Germline V gives CDR1 SGHTA, CDR2 FQGNSA.

This clone was counted only a few times. V and J are TRBV7-2 and TRBJ1-6; TRBD1 matches at 7 bases. CDR1 SGHTA and CDR2 FQGNSA come from the germline V gene. The junction had 3 bases not matched to a gene; V was cut back by 3 bases and J by 7 bases. The CDR3 contains 14 residues. CDR3 loop: CASSLTGINSPLHF. The DNA for the CDR3 is TGTGCCAGCAGCTTGACAGGGATCAATTCACCCCTCCACTTT.

V usage is TRBV11-2 and J usage is TRBJ2-1; TRBD2 aligns across 8 bases. The CDR3 totals 14 residues. J gave up 9 bases and V 3 bases, and 7 bases lay outside the gene matches. Germline CDR1 SGHAT, CDR2 FQNNGV. In DNA form, the CDR3 reads TGTGCCAGCAGCTTCTCGGGGGGGTACGCTGAGCAGTTCTTC. It is translated as CASSFSGGYAEQFF.

For the CDR3, the DNA is TGTGCCAGCTCACCCCGGCGGCCCGCAGGGGAGGGTAGTTCACCCCTCCACTTT. Translated, it gives CASSPRRPAGEGSSPLHF. J is TRBJ1-6 and V is TRBV18, with a tentative D call TRBD1 (6 bases). This CDR3 has 18 amino acids. Per the germline V gene, CDR1 is KGHSH and CDR2 is LQKENI. The V and J ends lost 3 bases and 9 bases respectively, with 24 bases between them.

The V gene is TRBV5-1, the J gene TRBJ1-1; 7 nucleotides match TRBD1. J was trimmed by 1 base and V by 3 bases; bases with no gene match: 6. This CDR3 contains 15 residues. CDR1 is SGHRS, CDR2 YFSETQ, per germline. CDR3 sequence: CASSSPGQENTEAFF. CDR3 bases: TGCGCCAGCAGCTCCCCCGGACAGGAGAACACTGAAGCTTTCTTT.

The J gene is TRBJ1-1, the V gene TRBV29-1; TRBD1 agrees at 8 bases. The CDR3 length is 13 residues. Germline-derived CDR1 and CDR2 are SQVTM and ANQGSEA. With 4 bases clipped from V and 4 bases from J, the junction kept 5 bases outside the gene matches. The CDR3 DNA is TGCAGCGTTGCCCCAGGGGGCATCACTGAAGCTTTCTTT. Its translation is CSVAPGGITEAFF.

The chain has TRBV28 and TRBJ2-7; maybe TRBD2 (5 bases). The CDR3 sequence is 14 residues long. Trimming left V 2 bases short and J 8 bases short, with 16 bases between. Germline CDR1 MDHEN, CDR2 SYDVKM. In DNA form, the CDR3 reads TGTGCCAGCAGTTTAATTACTAGTGGAGGCCAGCAGTACTTC. Translating it yields CASSLITSGGQQYF.

The gene calls are TRBV30 and TRBJ1-1; TRBD1 agrees at 11 bases. Germline assignment: CDR1 GTSNPN and CDR2 SVGIG (reference sequence). Trimming took 1 base from V and 5 from J; bases not matched to a gene: 6. This CDR3 contains 15 residues. The CDR3 DNA reads TGTGCCTGGAGTGCGGACAGGGGGCAATGGACTGAAGCTTTCTTT. Protein product: CAWSADRGQWTEAFF. The complete variable domain, with remaining parts taken from reference TRBV30 and TRBJ1-1, reads SQTIHQWPATLVQPVGSPLSLECTVEGTSNPNLYWYRQAAGRGLQLLFYSVGIGQISSEVPQNLSASRPQDRQFILSSKKLLLSDSGFYLCAWSADRGQWTEAFFGQGTRLTVV.

This clone was found a few times. The chain recombines TRBV7-3 with TRBJ2-1; D ambiguous. The germline gives CDR1 SGHTA, CDR2 FQGTGA. The germline V and J ends were trimmed by 5 bases and 5 bases, with 10 bases remaining between them. The CDR3 loop spans 13 amino acids. CDR3 sequence (DNA): TGTGCCAGCAGCCCGGACGTACACAATGAGCAGTTCTTC. Amino acid sequence: CASSPDVHNEQFF.

The chain carries TRBV7-2 and TRBJ2-6, with TRBD1 as a possible D gene (5 bases). This CDR3 contains 15 residues. Germline V gene data show CDR1 as SGHTA and CDR2 as FQGNSA. V was pared by 3 bases and J by 0 bases, with 6 bases between. Here the CDR3 reads CASSFRASGANVLTF. The CDR3 DNA follows: TGTGCCAGCAGCTTCAGGGCCTCTGGGGCCAACGTCCTGACTTTC.

The table lists this clone with a count of one. This chain links TRBV27 with TRBJ2-6; D tentatively fits TRBD1 or TRBD2 (6 bases each). Germline V gene data show CDR1 as MNHEY and CDR2 as SMNVEV (reference sequence). The CDR3 is 16 amino acids. The ends were cut back, 5 bases at V and 1 base at J, with 12 bases in the middle. CDR3: CASSAWGASGANVLTF. CDR3 nucleotides: TGTGCCAGCAGTGCCTGGGGGGCATCTGGGGCCAACGTCCTGACTTTC.

V and J are TRBV5-5 and TRBJ2-2; 8 bases match TRBD2. CDR3 length: 16 residues. Losses at the gene ends were 3 bases for V and 4 bases for J; bases not matched to a gene: 8. CDR1 is SGHKS and CDR2 is YYEKEE in the germline V gene (reference sequence). The CDR3 reads CASSSTGGALTGELFF. The CDR3 DNA sequence: TGTGCCAGCAGCTCAACCGGGGGGGCCCTCACCGGGGAGCTGTTTTTT.

The genes are TRBV5-6 and TRBJ2-7; 12 bases are shared with TRBD1. Trimming took 3 bases from V and 7 from J; bases not matched to a gene: 8. The length of the CDR3 is 15 residues. In germline, CDR1 is SGHDT, CDR2 YYEEEE. The CDR3 nucleotides are TGTGCCAGCAGCTCAGCGGGACAGGGGGCGCGGGAGCAGTACTTC. This encodes CASSSAGQGAREQYF.

The chain links TRBV7-2 to TRBJ1-2; possibly TRBD1 for D (5 bases). The CDR3 has 16 amino acids. V lost 4 bases to trimming and J lost 5 bases, with 20 bases between them. CDR1 is SGHTA and CDR2 is FQGNSA in the germline V gene. The CDR3 is CASSYIWGRIKYGYTF. The CDR3 DNA reads TGTGCCAGCAGCTACATTTGGGGGAGGATTAAGTATGGCTACACCTTC.

This chain uses TRBV6-5 with TRBJ2-1; tentative D call: TRBD2 (6 bases). Germline CDR1 is MNHEY and CDR2 is SVGAGI. The CDR3 has 10 amino acids. The CDR3 bases are TGTGCATGCGGAGGGCATGAGCAGTTCTTC. Amino acid sequence: CACGGHEQFF.

The V and J genes are TRBV4-3 and TRBJ1-6; D unclear. CDR1 and CDR2 from the germline V gene are LGHNA and YSLEER. The V and J ends lost 1 base and 11 bases respectively, with 12 bases between them. The CDR3 totals 14 residues. CDR3 nucleotide sequence: TGCGCCAGCAGCCAAGTTCTTAAACGGCCACCCCTCCACTTT. It yields the protein CASSQVLKRPPLHF.